Shown below are 22 T cell receptor beta chains from a single sample sequenced in a study of blood T cell repertoires in COVID-19. Clones were read by immunoSEQ multiplex PCR, and TCRdb kept only the in-frame ones, dropping some. The repertoire consists of around 170,000 clones, with roughly 84% occurring once and the leading ten covering roughly 8%. The specimen was PBMCs or T cells enriched from blood (not recorded which). The source of these receptors is a woman aged 45-59 years who had recovered from COVID-19.

V gene TRBV19 combines with J gene TRBJ2-5; 10 bases line up with TRBD2. Germline V gene data show CDR1 as LNHDA and CDR2 as SQIVND (reference sequence). This CDR3 spans 12 amino acids. The V and J ends lost 8 bases and 7 bases, in that order; junction bases with no gene match: 4. The CDR3 reads CASRASGGTQYF. CDR3 nucleotides: TGTGCCAGTCGGGCTAGCGGGGGGACCCAGTACTTC.

This clone has more than one count but fewer than ten. The chain links TRBV4-3 to TRBJ1-2, with D unresolved. Trimming stripped 0 bases from V and 4 bases from J, with 15 bases between. The CDR3 contains 16 residues. The V gene's germline CDR1 is LGHNA and CDR2 YSLEER. Here the CDR3 DNA reads TGCGCCAGCAGCCAAGACAGGCTTTACCCTCCCTATGGCTACACCTTC. Residues: CASSQDRLYPPYGYTF.

The chain recombines TRBV6-5 with TRBJ2-1; 7 positions match TRBD2. V gave up 9 bases and J gave up 7 bases; unmatched junction bases: 15. Germline V gives CDR1 MNHEY, CDR2 SVGAGI. The CDR3 spans 15 residues. The CDR3 DNA reads as TGTGCCAGTTTTACTCCGGGACTACTTCATAATGAGCAGTTCTTC. Protein product: CASFTPGLLHNEQFF.

The chain links TRBV19 to TRBJ1-1; D might be TRBD1 (5 bases). The V gene lost 2 bases and the J gene lost 6 bases, with 16 bases spanning the gap. The germline gives CDR1 LNHDA, CDR2 SQIVND (reference sequence). There are 15 residues in the CDR3. The CDR3 sequence is CASSIPGFGGAEAFF. The CDR3 DNA reads TGTGCCAGTAGTATACCGGGTTTCGGGGGGGCTGAAGCTTTCTTT.

The genes are TRBV11-2 and TRBJ2-6, with D unclear. The CDR3 runs to 17 residues. The germline CDR1 and CDR2 sequences are SGHAT and FQNNGV. With 4 bases removed from V and 0 bases from J, the gap between germline ends came to 13 bases. In DNA, the CDR3 is TGTGCCAGCAGCTCTAGTGGCAGAATCTCTGGGGCCAACGTCCTGACTTTC. Encoded protein: CASSSSGRISGANVLTF.

This clone has just a few counts. The V and J genes are TRBV4-1 and TRBJ2-3; 8 positions match TRBD2. Germline assignment: CDR1 MGHRA and CDR2 YSYEKL. V lost 1 base and J lost 2; bases outside the gene matches: 5. This CDR3 comprises 16 residues. The CDR3 DNA reads as TGCGCCAGCAGCCAAGGAGCGGGGGCCAACACAGATACGCAGTATTTT. Translated: CASSQGAGANTDTQYF.

This clone appeared once. The chain joins TRBV3-1 (or the pseudogene TRBV3-2) to TRBJ2-7; maybe TRBD1 (6 bases). The CDR3 consists of 15 residues. V was trimmed by 0 bases and J by 0 bases, leaving 9 bases between them. CDR1 LGHDT and CDR2 YNNKEL come from the germline V gene (reference sequence). CDR3 loop: CASSQEGTHSYEQYF. CDR3 DNA: TGTGCCAGCAGCCAAGAGGGGACACACTCCTACGAGCAGTACTTC.

The chain recombines TRBV25-1 with TRBJ2-5; weak D call: TRBD2 (5 bases). Looked up from germline, CDR1 is MGHDK and CDR2 is SYGVNS. This CDR3 comprises 14 residues. V lost 4 bases to trimming and J lost 2 bases, with 11 bases between them. The CDR3 region is CASSGPRTQETQYF. In nucleotides, the CDR3 is TGTGCCAGCAGTGGACCCCGGACTCAAGAGACCCAGTACTTC.

This clone was observed a few times. The chain links TRBV11-3 to TRBJ1-2, with 8 bases identical to TRBD1. Germline V CDR1 and CDR2: SGHNT, YENEEA. Trimming cost V 8 bases and J 6 bases; bases outside gene matches: 8. This CDR3 has 13 amino acids. CDR3 region: CASGAVQGDGYTF. The CDR3 DNA sequence: TGTGCCAGCGGGGCCGTACAGGGGGATGGCTACACCTTC.

This clone was seen more than once but under ten times. The same CDR3 can be traced to other DNA sequences in this sample. The V call is TRBV7-3, the J call TRBJ1-1; D uncertain. This CDR3 has 13 residues. Trimming cost V 1 base and J 3 bases, with 6 bases left between them. Germline V gene data show CDR1 as SGHTA and CDR2 as FQGTGA. CDR3 DNA: TGTGCCAGCAGCTTAAAGCGGGACACTGAAGCTTTCTTT. It encodes CASSLKRDTEAFF.

The chain uses TRBV5-1 and TRBJ1-4, with TRBD1 matching 9 bases. The junction had 10 bases not matched to a gene; V was cut back by 4 bases and J by 9 bases. CDR1 SGHRS and CDR2 YFSETQ come from the germline V gene. CDR3 size: 15 residues. The CDR3 DNA sequence: TGCGCCAGCAGCCCTATTGGGACAGGGATCCAAAAACTGTTTTTT. It translates to CASSPIGTGIQKLFF.

This chain uses TRBV7-9 with TRBJ2-5, with 9 positions matching TRBD1. V trimming: 7 bases; J trimming: 5 bases; junction bases outside the gene matches: 2. This CDR3 is built from 12 residues. Germline CDR1 reads SEHNR; CDR2 reads FQNEAQ (reference sequence). CDR3 DNA sequence: TGTGCCAGCAAAGGGACAGGGGAGACCCAGTACTTC. Translating it yields CASKGTGETQYF. Filled out from reference TRBV7-9 and TRBJ2-5, the complete variable domain reads DTGVSQNPRHKITKRGQNVTFRCDPISEHNRLYWYRQTLGQGPEFLTYFQNEAQLEKSRLLSDRFSAERPKGSFSTLEIQRTEQGDSAMYLCASKGTGETQYFGPGTRLLVL.

This sequence joins TRBV19 and TRBJ1-5; D not resolved. The V end was cut by 3 bases, the J end by 3 bases, with 27 bases between. Per germline, CDR1 LNHDA and CDR2 SQIVND (reference sequence). The CDR3 is 20 amino acids. The CDR3 loop is CASSIRGLLDRSTINQPQHF. CDR3 DNA: TGTGCCAGTAGTATTCGGGGTCTTCTCGACCGTTCCACTATCAATCAGCCCCAGCATTTT. Filled out from reference TRBV19 and TRBJ1-5, the complete variable domain reads DGGITQSPKYLFRKEGQNVTLSCEQNLNHDAMYWYRQDPGQGLRLIYYSQIVNDFQKGDIAEGYSVSREKKESFPLTVTSAQKNPTAFYLCASSIRGLLDRSTINQPQHFGDGTRLSIL.

J is TRBJ1-1 and V is TRBV10-3; D remains unclear. V lost 9 bases and J 0 bases, leaving 11 bases between the germline ends. The CDR3 is made up of 13 amino acids. Per germline, CDR1 ENHRY and CDR2 SYGVKD. For the CDR3, the DNA is TGTGCCATAAAGCAGCGGGTGAACACTGAAGCTTTCTTT. Amino acids: CAIKQRVNTEAFF.

The chain is built from TRBV11-2 and TRBJ2-7; TRBD1 matches 8 bases. This CDR3 region has 17 residues. Germline V gives CDR1 SGHAT, CDR2 FQNNGV. The J segment lost 7 bases and the V segment lost 5 bases, leaving 19 bases of the junction unmatched. The CDR3 is CASSPRDRSSTFGEQYF. DNA of the CDR3: TGTGCCAGCAGCCCGCGGGACAGGTCTTCCACTTTTGGTGAGCAGTACTTC.

This clone was seen more than once but under ten times. The chain has TRBV11-3 and TRBJ2-5; tentative D call: TRBD2 (5 bases). Per the germline V gene, CDR1 is SGHNT and CDR2 is YENEEA. The CDR3 totals 17 residues. The ends were cut back, 5 bases at V and 2 bases at J, with 21 bases in the middle. This CDR3 is CASSTHRGDKGQETQYF. CDR3 DNA sequence: TGTGCCAGCAGCACTCACCGGGGAGACAAAGGACAAGAGACCCAGTACTTC.

The rearrangement links TRBV19 to TRBJ2-2; tentatively, D is TRBD2 (5 bases). Per germline, CDR1 LNHDA and CDR2 SQIVND (reference sequence). The CDR3 totals 14 residues. Deletions cut 3 bases from V and 6 bases from J, with 11 bases between. The CDR3 DNA reads as TGTGCCAGTAGTATGGCGAGGGTGGCCGGGGAGCTGTTTTTT. It translates to CASSMARVAGELFF.

The V call is TRBV24-1, the J call TRBJ1-2; possible D gene TRBD1, 6 bases. Germline V gives CDR1 KGHDR, CDR2 SFDVKD. V was shortened by 8 bases and J by 7 bases, with 25 bases between the two germline ends. The CDR3 sequence is 16 residues long. CDR3 DNA: TGTGCCACCAACGACTACGGGGCAGGGGATATCCCTGGCTACACCTTC. Its translation: CATNDYGAGDIPGYTF.

The gene calls are TRBV18 and TRBJ1-1; no firm D call. The CDR3 length is 13 residues. With 5 bases removed from V and 4 bases from J, the gap between germline ends came to 11 bases. Germline CDR1 KGHSH, CDR2 LQKENI. DNA for the CDR3: TGTGCCAGCTCATACGCAGAAATCACTGAAGCTTTCTTT. Amino acid sequence: CASSYAEITEAFF.

The rearrangement links TRBV24-1 to TRBJ1-4; 7 bases agree with TRBD1. CDR3 length equals 13 residues. Germline V gene data show CDR1 as KGHDR and CDR2 as SFDVKD. V shed 9 bases and J 7 bases; nucleotides not matched to a gene: 7. The CDR3 here is CATLTGPGEKLFF. The CDR3 nucleotides read TGTGCCACCCTGACAGGGCCGGGTGAAAAACTGTTTTTT.

The V gene is TRBV6-5, the J gene TRBJ1-1, with 7 bases lining up with TRBD1. CDR1 and CDR2 from the germline V gene are MNHEY and SVGAGI. The V segment lost 4 bases and the J segment 5 bases; nucleotides outside the gene matches: 10. The CDR3 contains 15 residues. CDR3 sequence: CASSSTPGGSTEAFF. CDR3 in DNA: TGTGCCAGCAGTTCCACACCAGGGGGAAGTACTGAAGCTTTCTTT.

The J gene is TRBJ2-5, the V gene TRBV6-2 or TRBV6-3; no definite D call. The CDR3 is 12 residues long. V lost 4 bases and J lost 5, with 8 bases in between. Germline V gene sequence: CDR1 MNHEY, CDR2 SVGEGT. The CDR3 coding sequence is TGTGCCAGCAGTTCCCTTAGTGAGACCCAGTACTTC. Amino acids: CASSSLSETQYF.